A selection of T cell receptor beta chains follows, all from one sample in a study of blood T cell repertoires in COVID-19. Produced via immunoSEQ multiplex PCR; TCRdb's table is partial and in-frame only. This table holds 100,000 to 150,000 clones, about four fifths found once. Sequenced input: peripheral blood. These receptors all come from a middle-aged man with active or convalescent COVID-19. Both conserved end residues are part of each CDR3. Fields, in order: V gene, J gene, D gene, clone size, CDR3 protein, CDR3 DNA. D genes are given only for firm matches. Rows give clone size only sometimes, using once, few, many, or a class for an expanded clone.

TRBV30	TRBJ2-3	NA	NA	CAHGRDLGDTQYF	TGTGCCCACGGGCGGGATCTAGGAGATACGCAGTATTTT
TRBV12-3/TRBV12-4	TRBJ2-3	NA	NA	CASSLKAAAPQYF	TGTGCCAGCAGTTTAAAGGCGGCCGCCCCGCAGTATTTT
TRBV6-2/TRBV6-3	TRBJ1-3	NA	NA	CASSERNYGTAIYF	TGTGCCAGCAGCGAAAGGAACTACGGCACCGCCATATATTTT
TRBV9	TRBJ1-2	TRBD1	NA	CASSALFLGQGVYGYTF	TGTGCCAGCAGCGCACTTTTTTTGGGACAGGGAGTCTATGGCTACACCTTC
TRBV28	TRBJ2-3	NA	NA	CASTQGFTDTQYF	TGTGCCAGCACCCAGGGGTTCACAGATACGCAGTATTTT
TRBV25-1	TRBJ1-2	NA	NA	CVAWGAGGYTF	TGTGTCGCGTGGGGCGCCGGTGGCTACACCTTC
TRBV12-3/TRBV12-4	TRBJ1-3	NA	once	CASSSGTGNTIYF	TGTGCCAGCAGTTCGGGAACTGGAAACACCATATATTTT
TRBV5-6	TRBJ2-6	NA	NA	CASSPFSGANVLTF	TGTGCCAGCAGCCCCTTCTCTGGGGCCAACGTCCTGACTTTC
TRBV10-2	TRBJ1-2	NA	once	CASTSDTGSSGYTF	TGCGCCAGCACCTCTGATACAGGGTCAAGCGGCTACACCTTC
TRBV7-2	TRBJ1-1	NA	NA	CASSTGLGSTEAFF	TGTGCCAGCAGCACGGGACTGGGGAGCACTGAAGCTTTCTTT
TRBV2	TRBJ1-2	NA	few	CASSELEGYTF	TGTGCCAGCAGCGAGCTAGAAGGCTACACCTTC
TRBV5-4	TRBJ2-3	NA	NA	CASSLVGGARADTQYF	TGTGCCAGCAGCTTGGTAGGCGGGGCGAGAGCAGATACGCAGTATTTT
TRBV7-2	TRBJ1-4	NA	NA	CASSLDRRNEKLFF	TGTGCCAGCAGCTTAGACAGGAGAAATGAAAAACTGTTTTTT
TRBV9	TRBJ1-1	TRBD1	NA	CASSVGQGEEAFF	TGTGCCAGCAGCGTAGGGCAGGGGGAGGAAGCTTTCTTT
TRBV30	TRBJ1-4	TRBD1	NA	CAWSPKTGGPLANEKLFF	TGTGCCTGGAGCCCCAAAACAGGGGGCCCATTAGCTAATGAAAAACTGTTTTTT
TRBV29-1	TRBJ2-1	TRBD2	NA	CSVQRTSGVNEQFF	TGCAGCGTCCAAAGGACTAGCGGGGTCAATGAGCAGTTCTTC
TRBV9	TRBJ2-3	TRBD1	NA	CASSAQGARTDTQYF	TGTGCCAGCAGCGCACAGGGGGCTCGCACAGATACGCAGTATTTT
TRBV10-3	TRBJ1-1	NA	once	CAISETINTEAFF	TGTGCCATCAGTGAAACAATCAACACTGAAGCTTTCTTT
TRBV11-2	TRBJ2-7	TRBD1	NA	CASSLDRGPGEQYF	TGTGCCAGCAGCCTAGACAGGGGACCTGGCGAGCAGTACTTC
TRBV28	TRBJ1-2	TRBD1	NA	CASRYPGQGGHGYTF	TGTGCCAGCAGATATCCGGGACAGGGGGGGCATGGCTACACCTTC
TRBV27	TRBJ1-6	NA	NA	CASTPTGIGSPLHF	TGTGCCAGCACCCCCACAGGGATAGGCTCACCCCTCCACTTT
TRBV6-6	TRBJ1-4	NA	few	CASTRGLLNEKLFF	TGTGCCAGCACCCGGGGACTTCTTAATGAAAAACTGTTTTTT
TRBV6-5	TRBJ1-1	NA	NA	CASPQAPNTEAFF	TGTGCCAGCCCTCAGGCCCCGAACACTGAAGCTTTCTTT
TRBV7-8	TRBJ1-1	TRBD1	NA	CASSQGDTEAFF	TGTGCCAGCAGCCAGGGGGACACTGAAGCTTTCTTT
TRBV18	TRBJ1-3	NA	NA	CASSPNSSGNTIYF	TGTGCCAGCTCACCAAACAGCTCTGGAAACACCATATATTTT
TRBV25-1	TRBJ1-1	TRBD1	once	CASSRGGSPGITEAFF	TGTGCCAGCTCAAGAGGGGGCTCGCCTGGGATCACTGAAGCTTTCTTT
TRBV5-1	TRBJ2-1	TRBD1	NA	CASSQVSGTGAHEQFF	TGCGCCAGCAGCCAAGTTTCCGGGACAGGGGCCCATGAGCAGTTCTTC
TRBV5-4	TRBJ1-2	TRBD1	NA	CASSLDRAGYTF	TGTGCCAGCAGCCTTGACAGGGCCGGCTACACCTTC
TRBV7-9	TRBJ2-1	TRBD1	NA	CASSRGQGRYNEQFF	TGTGCCAGCAGCCGCGGACAGGGTAGATACAATGAGCAGTTCTTC
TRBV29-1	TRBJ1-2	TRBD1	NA	CSVDGDRGGYTF	TGCAGCGTTGATGGGGACAGGGGTGGCTACACCTTC
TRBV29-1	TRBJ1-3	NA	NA	CSVEGRDGNTIYF	TGCAGCGTTGAGGGCAGGGATGGAAACACCATATATTTT
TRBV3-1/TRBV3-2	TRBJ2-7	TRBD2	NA	CASSQDLRLAGGNYEQYF	TGTGCCAGCAGCCAAGATCTGAGACTAGCGGGAGGCAATTACGAGCAGTACTTC
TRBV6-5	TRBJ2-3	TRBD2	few	CASSYSRLAGGDTQYF	TGTGCCAGCAGTTACTCGAGACTAGCGGGGGGGGATACGCAGTATTTT
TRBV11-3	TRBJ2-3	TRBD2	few	CASSFPYPGLAGGPRDTQYF	TGTGCCAGCAGCTTTCCATACCCGGGACTAGCGGGGGGGCCGAGAGATACGCAGTATTTT
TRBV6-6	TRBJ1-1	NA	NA	CASRQLLNTEAFF	TGTGCCAGCCGCCAACTTCTGAACACTGAAGCTTTCTTT
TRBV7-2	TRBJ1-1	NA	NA	CASSFRGARDTEAFF	TGTGCCAGCAGCTTCCGGGGGGCGCGGGACACTGAAGCTTTCTTT
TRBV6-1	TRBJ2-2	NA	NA	CASSEVRFTGELFF	TGTGCCAGCAGTGAAGTCCGGTTCACCGGGGAGCTGTTTTTT
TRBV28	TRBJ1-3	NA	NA	CASTNPREGIGNTIYF	TGTGCCAGCACCAACCCAAGGGAGGGAATCGGAAACACCATATATTTT
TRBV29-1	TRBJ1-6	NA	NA	CSGSNRDHNSPLHF	TGCAGCGGCTCAAACCGGGATCATAATTCACCCCTCCACTTT
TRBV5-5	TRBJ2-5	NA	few	CASSSVGVKETQYF	TGTGCCAGCAGCTCGGTCGGGGTAAAAGAGACCCAGTACTTC
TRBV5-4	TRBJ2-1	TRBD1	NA	CASSLAQGAIDEQFF	TGTGCCAGCAGCTTAGCGCAGGGGGCCATCGATGAGCAGTTCTTC
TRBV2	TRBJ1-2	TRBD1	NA	CASSGDRGGYTF	TGTGCCAGCAGTGGAGACAGGGGTGGCTACACCTTC
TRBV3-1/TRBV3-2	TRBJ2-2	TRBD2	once	CASSLTSDVAGELFF	TGTGCCAGCAGTCTCACTAGCGACGTGGCCGGGGAGCTGTTTTTT
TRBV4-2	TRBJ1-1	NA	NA	CASSQGDKNTEAFF	TGTGCCAGCAGCCAAGGGGACAAGAACACTGAAGCTTTCTTT
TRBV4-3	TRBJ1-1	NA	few	CASSQLRGNTEAFF	TGCGCCAGCAGCCAACTTAGGGGGAACACTGAAGCTTTCTTT
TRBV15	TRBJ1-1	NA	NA	CATSSPGGRSWRTFF	TGTGCCACCAGCAGTCCCGGGGGGAGGTCCTGGAGAACTTTCTTT
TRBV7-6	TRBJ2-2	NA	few	CASSLDLGTLNTGELFF	TGTGCCAGCAGCTTAGATTTAGGGACTCTTAACACCGGGGAGCTGTTTTTT
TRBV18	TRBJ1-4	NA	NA	CASSPPGGDNEKLFF	TGTGCCAGCTCACCACCGGGAGGGGATAATGAAAAACTGTTTTTT
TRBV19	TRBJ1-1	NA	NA	CARLDSPAEAFF	TGTGCCAGATTGGACAGTCCCGCTGAAGCTTTCTTT
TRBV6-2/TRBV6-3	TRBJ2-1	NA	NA	CASSPGNEQFF	TGTGCCAGCAGTCCCGGCAATGAGCAGTTCTTC
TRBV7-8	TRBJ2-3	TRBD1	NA	CASSLGWTGRTDTQYF	TGTGCCAGCAGCTTAGGTTGGACAGGGAGAACAGATACGCAGTATTTT
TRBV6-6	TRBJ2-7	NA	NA	CASSPPGSYEQYF	TGTGCCAGCAGCCCGCCAGGCTCCTACGAGCAGTACTTC
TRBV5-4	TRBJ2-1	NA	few	CASSLLGGNEQFF	TGTGCCAGCAGCTTGCTAGGCGGTAATGAGCAGTTCTTC
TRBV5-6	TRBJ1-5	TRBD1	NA	CASTTQLRGRVSNQPQHF	TGTGCCAGCACCACCCAATTAAGGGGGCGGGTGAGCAATCAGCCCCAGCATTTT
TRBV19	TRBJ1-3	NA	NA	CASSRDISGNTIYF	TGTGCCAGTAGCCGGGACATATCTGGAAACACCATATATTTT